This paragraph covers one TCR beta chain sequence. This clonotype was picked up a small number of times. The specificity of this receptor is unknown. No clone much larger than this one lies a single base away; base qualities are absent. This specimen comes from a study of spatial heterogeneity in lung cancer (dated by TCRdb to the late 2010s). Broadly, across the study: Samples were obtained from roughly 72 patients with early-stage, untreated non-small cell lung cancer from the lung TRACERx cohort. Follow-up PBMC samples were sequenced whenever available, with the median time to follow-up being about two years after resection. More beta-chain than alpha-chain transcripts were consistently detected, likely reflecting higher beta-chain transcript abundance. In the raw uncorrected reads, each unique combination of TCR and UMI appeared on average more than ten times. The study quantitatively compared TCR alpha and beta repertoires across multiple tumor regions, matched nontumor lung and blood in non-small cell lung cancer. Nonsynonymous mutation counts, determined by whole-exome sequencing of tumor tissue, were related to TCR repertoire features. At surgery, both alpha and beta chains were TCR-sequenced in approximately 210 tumor regions, 63 to 65 matched nontumor lung samples and a few dozen PBMC samples. General conclusions and limits of the study: Comparisons of baseline and follow-up blood repertoires included only approximately 14 patients. Ubiquitous expanded tumor TCRs were detected in blood more often at tumor resection than at routine follow-up. Additional single-cell paired TCR alpha and beta sequencing was considered necessary to confirm, at a functional level, the hypothesis that regional TCRs recognize regional mutations.

As encoded in the germline V gene, CDR1 is SGDLS while CDR2 is YYNGEE. From the cysteine up to the phenylalanine, the CDR3 has a length of 13 residues. Kept here is only the CDR3 DNA, which spans 39 bases and is read in frame from base 1. Relative to germline, V is 0 bases shorter and J is 8 bases shorter, with 10 bases between their ends. To prepare the library, 5' RACE was applied. This sample was sequenced with a NextSeq 500. To allow correction of PCR and sequencing errors, the TCR library protocol tagged every TCR cDNA molecule with a unique molecular identifier. In the authors' own workflow: Decombinator tools were used for TCR identification, UMI-based error correction and CDR3 extraction. Expanded TCRs were defined as those above a frequency of 2 per 1,000, corresponding to the top 1% of the tumor frequency distribution. Rényi diversity was computed with the R vegan package after subsampling each repertoire 100 times to 5,000 TCRs. To build CDR3 similarity networks, amino acid triplet string-kernel similarity was used, and CDR3s were connected when their pairwise similarity was above 0.82. In-frame beta chains were kept once TCRdb had trimmed the public reads at Q25 with fastp and called clones with MiXCR. Entries that share a CDR3 protein sequence are merged under the most common genes and DNA. TCRdb's processing, not the study's, gives the V and J calls here. This sample is represented by about 20,000 distinct CDR3 sequences; about 9.1% of them were singletons. Just over 35% of the sample comes from the top ten.

What this sample's time point label stands for: blood at routine non-recurrence follow-up after resection. Without any cell sorting, TCR sequencing was performed on whole RNA extracted either from tumor and nontumor lung tissue or from cryopreserved PBMC samples. Only patients for whom sufficient RNA was available from at least two tumor regions were selected for TCR sequencing. The rearrangement joined TRBV9 to TRBJ2-3; D gene: possibly TRBD2, on 6 matching bases. This sequence originates from a female donor with early-stage non-small cell lung cancer. The sample here was PBMCs, taken at follow-up. The bases are TGTGCCAGCAGCGTAGGCGGGGCCCGTACGCAGTATTTT. It codes for CASSVGGARTQYF.